Presented here are 20 T cell receptor beta chains from one specimen sequenced in a study of T cells in Graves' hyperthyroidism and ophthalmopathy (dated by TCRdb to about 2019). Library creation used multiplex PCR. Sequencing instrument: Illumina HiSeq 2000. The TCR beta CDR3 regions were amplified from RNA transcripts. The TCR CDR3 was subjected to a first round of RT-PCR using the HTBI primer set and the Qiagen OneStep RT-PCR kit. The public reads were reanalyzed by TCRdb: fastp trimming at Q25, MiXCR alignment, in-frame beta chains only. A single entry per CDR3 protein holds the most common genes and DNA from its merged rows. The sample profile shows roughly 500,000 distinct CDR3 sequences; approximately 15% of them were found once. Almost 6% of the sample is taken by the ten largest. The specimen was blood. The receptors were gathered from a woman in her 30s with Graves' hyperthyroidism that later progressed to Graves' ophthalmopathy.

This clonotype was counted only a few times. The CDR3 reads CASSFYTKEQYF. In DNA, the CDR3 is TGTGCCAGCAGTTTCTATACTAAAGAGCAGTACTTC. The chain couples TRBV6-2 or TRBV6-3 to TRBJ2-7; D unclear. The CDR3 spans 12 residues. Germline V lookup: CDR1 MNHEY, CDR2 SVGEGT. V gave up 4 bases and J gave up 7 bases, with 11 bases separating them.

The sample holds many counts of this clonotype. An end of the junction differs from the germline gene, which may be a read error. This CDR3 is CVTFRGARVRTEAFF. CDR3 DNA: TGTGTCACCTTTCGAGGGGCGCGGGTCCGGACTGAAGCTTTCTTT. The chain combines TRBV24-1 with TRBJ1-1; TRBD1 might be the D (5 bases). The CDR3 totals 15 residues. The V gene's germline CDR1 is KGHDR and CDR2 SFDVKD.

This clonotype was seen at least ten times. The rearrangement joins TRBV6-5 to TRBJ1-4, with 10 bases that match TRBD1. There are 19 residues in the CDR3. CDR1 and CDR2 from the germline V gene are MNHEY and SVGAGI. V shed 1 base, J shed 0 bases, and the junction held 8 bases outside the gene matches. CDR3 coding DNA: TGTGCCAGCAGTTACTTGGGGACAGGGGACAAGGCAACTAATGAAAAACTGTTTTTT. Its protein product is CASSYLGTGDKATNEKLFF.

This clonotype was counted ten times or more. The chain recombines TRBV7-3 with TRBJ2-2; 8 bases are a match to TRBD2. Per the germline V gene, CDR1 is SGHTA and CDR2 is FQGTGA. Trimming at V came to 4 bases and at J to 5 bases, leaving 12 bases not matched to a gene. The CDR3 consists of 17 residues. The CDR3 here is CASSSPATSGGTGELFF. In nucleotides, the CDR3 is TGTGCCAGCAGCTCACCGGCCACTAGCGGTGGGACCGGGGAGCTGTTTTTT.

In its sample, this clonotype was seen many times. For the CDR3, the DNA is TGTGCCAGTAGTATGCTTCAGGGGGCAGGGGCCAACGTCCTGACTTTC. This translates into CASSMLQGAGANVLTF. This chain links TRBV19 with TRBJ2-6; 8 bases match TRBD1. Germline lookup yields CDR1 LNHDA and CDR2 SQIVND (reference sequence). V lost 3 bases to trimming and J lost 4 bases; unmatched junction nucleotides: 5. The CDR3 loop spans 16 amino acids.

In this sample, this clonotype turned up many times. The chain employs TRBV28 and TRBJ2-7; no firm D call. V dropped 6 bases and J dropped 3 bases, with 6 bases sitting between them. This CDR3 region has 11 residues. Germline-derived CDR1 and CDR2 are MDHEN and SYDVKM. CDR3 nucleotide sequence: TGTGCCAGCAGCCGATACTACGAGCAGTACTTC. It specifies CASSRYYEQYF.

This clonotype was seen repeatedly, ten times or more. The chain uses TRBV20-1 and TRBJ2-1; 7 positions match TRBD2. CDR3 size: 16 residues. V lost 3 bases, J lost 2 bases, and 10 bases stayed unmatched. The V gene's germline CDR1 is DFQATT and CDR2 SNEGSKA (reference sequence). The CDR3 protein is CSARRGGSPTYNEQFF. CDR3 coding DNA: TGCAGTGCTAGGAGAGGCGGGAGCCCCACCTACAATGAGCAGTTCTTC.

This clonotype was counted a few times. The rearrangement joins TRBV29-1 to TRBJ2-7; 7 bases map to TRBD2. Germline lookup yields CDR1 SQVTM and CDR2 ANQGSEA. J gave up 6 bases and V 4 bases, and 12 bases lay outside the gene matches. This CDR3 contains 14 residues. The DNA for the CDR3 is TGCAGCGTTGGGGTGGGGCGGGGAGGGAGCGAGCAGTACTTC. This encodes CSVGVGRGGSEQYF.

There are many counts of this clonotype. The chain links TRBV28 to TRBJ1-5, with D possibly being TRBD1 (6 bases). The CDR3 runs to 14 residues. Germline values: CDR1 MDHEN, CDR2 SYDVKM. Trimming took 3 bases from V and 4 from J, leaving 10 bases between them. Here the CDR3 DNA reads TGTGCCAGCAGTTTCCGGGGGGCAAATCAGCCCCAGCATTTT. Encoded protein: CASSFRGANQPQHF. The variable domain in full, with the rest retrieved from reference TRBV28 and TRBJ1-5, is DVKVTQSSRYLVKRTGEKVFLECVQDMDHENMFWYRQDPGLGLRLIYFSYDVKMKEKGDIPEGYSVSREKKERFSLILESASTNQTSMYLCASSFRGANQPQHFGDGTRLSIL.

The gene calls are TRBV20-1 and TRBJ2-7, with TRBD2 identical over 8 bases. J was trimmed by 3 bases and V by 1 base; bases with no gene match: 11. The CDR3 consists of 16 residues. Per germline, CDR1 DFQATT and CDR2 SNEGSKA (reference sequence). DNA of the CDR3: TGCAGTGCTAGAGGTCACAGCGGGAGTGGCCTCTACGAGCAGTACTTC. Translation gives CSARGHSGSGLYEQYF.

With respect to this clonotype: The CDR3 does not end in the conserved phenylalanine or tryptophan, so this is likely a read error. The rearrangement uses TRBV5-1 and TRBJ1-4, with no clear D. In germline, CDR1 is SGHRS, CDR2 YFSETQ. V lost 5 bases, J lost 7 bases, and 12 bases lay in between. The CDR3 length is 13 residues. CDR3 in DNA: TGCGCCAGCAGGTACGCCGCGAGTGAAAAACTGTTTTGT. Translating gives CASRYAASEKLFC.

The chain recombines TRBV9 with TRBJ1-1; 7 positions match TRBD1. V was pared by 3 bases and J by 4 bases, with 12 bases of the junction left unmatched. The CDR3 spans 16 residues. Germline CDR1 reads SGDLS; CDR2 reads YYNGEE. DNA for the CDR3: TGTGCCAGCAGCGGGGGGGACAGCGTGGATGTCACTGAAGCTTTCTTT. Amino acids: CASSGGDSVDVTEAFF.

This clonotype was recorded at least ten times. The chain has TRBV10-3 and TRBJ2-1, with TRBD2 matching over 10 bases. With 10 bases clipped from V and 2 bases from J, the junction kept 11 bases outside the gene matches. This CDR3 is 16 amino acids long. The germline V gene encodes CDR1 ENHRY and CDR2 SYGVKD. DNA of the CDR3: TGTGCCACCGGACTAGCGGTGTCGGGGCCCTACAATGAGCAGTTCTTC. It encodes CATGLAVSGPYNEQFF.

This clonotype showed up many times. The chain is built from TRBV6-2 or TRBV6-3 and TRBJ1-1; D possibly corresponds to TRBD1 (5 bases). From germline, CDR1 is MNHEY and CDR2 SVGEGT. This CDR3 comprises 16 residues. Trimming left V 2 bases short and J 0 bases short, with 13 bases between. CDR3 nucleotide sequence: TGTGCCAGCAGTTACGGCAGGGAGATTGTGAACACTGAAGCTTTCTTT. As protein: CASSYGREIVNTEAFF.

This chain joins TRBV6-1 and TRBJ1-4, with D hard to call. The V end was cut by 0 bases, the J end by 4 bases, with 9 bases between. Germline values: CDR1 MNHNS, CDR2 SASEGT. The CDR3 contains 15 residues. CDR3 DNA: TGTGCCAGCAGTGAAGCAGCGAGCTTTAATGAAAAACTGTTTTTT. Protein: CASSEAASFNEKLFF.

V is TRBV3-1 and J is TRBJ2-1; D remains unclear. The V gene lost 3 bases and the J gene lost 5 bases, with 11 bases spanning the gap. Germline CDR1 LGHDT, CDR2 YNNKEL (reference sequence). The CDR3 loop spans 14 amino acids. In DNA form, the CDR3 reads TGTGCCAGCAGCCATACCCACACGGACAATGAGCAGTTCTTC. Encoded protein: CASSHTHTDNEQFF.

This clonotype came up many times. V is TRBV12-3 or TRBV12-4 and J is TRBJ1-2; 8 bases are shared with TRBD1. Trimming at V came to 5 bases and at J to 7 bases, leaving 9 bases not matched to a gene. CDR3 length: 14 residues. CDR3: CASSPPDRGGGYTF. DNA for the CDR3: TGTGCCAGCAGTCCCCCCGACAGGGGAGGTGGCTACACCTTC.

This clonotype was seen a handful of times. CDR3 coding DNA: TGCGCCAGCAGCTTGGACGGGGAAGGGGGCCCCTCCTACGAGCAGTACTTC. Protein product: CASSLDGEGGPSYEQYF. V and J are TRBV5-1 and TRBJ2-7; 7 nucleotides match TRBD1. The germline V gene has CDR1 SGHRS and CDR2 YFSETQ. This CDR3 comprises 17 residues. The ends lost 0 bases at V and 0 bases at J; junction bases unmatched: 9.

V and J are TRBV30 and TRBJ1-2; TRBD1 agrees at 9 bases. The CDR3 contains 14 residues. Unmatched junction bases numbered 10, after V lost 3 bases and J lost 8 bases. Germline CDR1 reads GTSNPN; CDR2 reads SVGIG (reference sequence). CDR3 DNA: TGTGCCTGGAGCCAGGGACAGGGTTCTGGGGGCTACACCTTC. The encoded protein is CAWSQGQGSGGYTF.

CDR3 in DNA: TGTGCCAGTCGGGGATATAGCAATCAGCCCCAGCATTTT. This sequence encodes CASRGYSNQPQHF. This rearrangement joins TRBV19 to TRBJ1-5, with unresolved D. Germline loops: CDR1 LNHDA, CDR2 SQIVND (reference sequence). The CDR3 spans 13 residues. The V end lost 8 bases, the J end lost 0 bases, and 8 bases lay between the germline ends.